A few counts support the clone carrying this T cell receptor (beta chain). While infection was still active, Seattle patients were enrolled and then followed longitudinally. Methods used by the authors: Estimation of nucleated cell counts was performed using reference gene primer amplification. Data came from immunoSEQ multiplex PCR; TCRdb stores just in-frame clones and leaves some out. V and J calls and clone size are as listed in that table; D and trimming were resolved from the DNA. The table includes 150,000 to 180,000 clones, roughly 88% detected once. This sample was taken from a study of blood T cell repertoires in COVID-19. Study background: Sites in the United States, Italy and Spain provided acute and convalescent COVID-19 samples. The analysed material was cDNA or gDNA that came from T cells, B-cell-depleted T cells, or PBMCs.

V was clipped by 0 bases and J by 1 base; unmatched bases: 5. The CDR3 loop spans 16 amino acids. Germline CDR1 reads MNHEY; CDR2 reads SVGAGI. The chain couples TRBV6-5 to TRBJ2-7, with 8 bases that match TRBD1. The clonotype was recovered from a man in his 60s with COVID-19, enrolled during active disease. What was sequenced was peripheral blood. This CDR3 reads CASSYSFRTGSYEQYF. In DNA, the CDR3 is TGTGCCAGCAGTTACTCGTTCCGGACAGGGTCCTACGAGCAGTACTTC.